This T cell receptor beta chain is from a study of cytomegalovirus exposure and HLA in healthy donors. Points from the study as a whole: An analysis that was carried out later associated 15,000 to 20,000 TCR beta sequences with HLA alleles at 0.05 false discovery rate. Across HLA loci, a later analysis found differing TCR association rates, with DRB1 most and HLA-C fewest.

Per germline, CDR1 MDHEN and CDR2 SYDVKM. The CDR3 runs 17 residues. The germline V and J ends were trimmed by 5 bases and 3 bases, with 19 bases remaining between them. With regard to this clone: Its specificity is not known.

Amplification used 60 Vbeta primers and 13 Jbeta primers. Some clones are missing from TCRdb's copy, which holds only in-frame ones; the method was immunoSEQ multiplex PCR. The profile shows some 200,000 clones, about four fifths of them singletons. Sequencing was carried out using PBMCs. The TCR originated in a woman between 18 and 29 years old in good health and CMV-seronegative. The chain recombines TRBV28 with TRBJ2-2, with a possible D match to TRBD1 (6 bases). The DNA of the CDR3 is TGTGCCAGCAGTCGAGAGGCAGGGGAAGTTGACACCGGGGAGCTGTTTTTT. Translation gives CASSREAGEVDTGELFF.